This T cell receptor (beta chain) was captured by sequencing in a study of glioma-infiltrating T cells after dendritic cell vaccination. Study-level points and caveats: Longer survival after dendritic cell vaccination followed higher pretreatment TIL content.

CDR1 and CDR2 from the germline V gene are MDHEN and SYDVKM. The CDR3 has 14 residues. The V segment lost 6 bases and the J segment 9 bases; nucleotides outside the gene matches: 9. Produced via immunoSEQ multiplex PCR; TCRdb's table is partial and in-frame only. The table includes roughly 68,000 clones, roughly 80% detected once. Only patients with spare fresh-frozen tumor and over two years of follow-up were included. Regarding this clone: Its target is not known.

This clonotype was obtained from a human donor with glioblastoma. The rearrangement joins TRBV28 to TRBJ1-5; 9 bases align to TRBD1. The sequences come from blood, collected before dendritic cell vaccination. CDR3 loop: CASRPGQGGMPQHF. For the CDR3, the DNA is TGTGCCAGCAGACCGGGACAGGGCGGTATGCCCCAGCATTTT.